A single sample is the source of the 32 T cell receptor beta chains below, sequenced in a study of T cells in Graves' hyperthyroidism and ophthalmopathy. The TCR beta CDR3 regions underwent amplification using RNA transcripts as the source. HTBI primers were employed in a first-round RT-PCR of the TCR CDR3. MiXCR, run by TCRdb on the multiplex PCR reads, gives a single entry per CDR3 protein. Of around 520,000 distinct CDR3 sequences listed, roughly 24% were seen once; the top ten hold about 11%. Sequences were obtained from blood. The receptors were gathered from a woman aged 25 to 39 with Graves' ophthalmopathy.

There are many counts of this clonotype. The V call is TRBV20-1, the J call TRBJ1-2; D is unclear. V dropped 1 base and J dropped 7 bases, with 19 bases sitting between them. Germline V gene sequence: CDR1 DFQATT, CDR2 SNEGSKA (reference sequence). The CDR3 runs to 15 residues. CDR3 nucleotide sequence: TGCAGTGCTAGAGTCCTGGCCGCGCTTCTGAGTGGCTACACCTTC. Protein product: CSARVLAALLSGYTF.

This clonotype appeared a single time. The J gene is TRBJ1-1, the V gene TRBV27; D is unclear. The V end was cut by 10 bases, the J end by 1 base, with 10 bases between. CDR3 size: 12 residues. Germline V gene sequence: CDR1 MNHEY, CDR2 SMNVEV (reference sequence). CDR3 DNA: TGTGCCACCCTGGCCCCGAACACTGAAGCTTTCTTT. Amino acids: CATLAPNTEAFF.

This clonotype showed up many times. DNA of the CDR3: TGTGCCAGCAGCCCCCCGGGGCACTTCGGGGAGCTGTTTTTT. Protein product: CASSPPGHFGELFF. The chain uses TRBV7-9 and TRBJ2-2, with D possibly being TRBD1 or TRBD2 (5 bases each). CDR1 and CDR2 (germline): SEHNR, FQNEAQ (reference sequence). This CDR3 contains 14 residues. Trimming left V 5 bases short and J 7 bases short, with 14 bases between.

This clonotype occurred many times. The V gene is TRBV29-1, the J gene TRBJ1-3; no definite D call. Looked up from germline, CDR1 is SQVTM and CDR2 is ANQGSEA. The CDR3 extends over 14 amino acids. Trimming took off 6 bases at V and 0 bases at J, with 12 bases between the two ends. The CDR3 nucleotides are TGCAGCGTGACCCAACAAAACTCTGGAAACACCATATATTTT. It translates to CSVTQQNSGNTIYF. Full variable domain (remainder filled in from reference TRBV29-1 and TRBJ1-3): SAVISQKPSRDICQRGTSLTIQCQVDSQVTMMFWYRQQPGQSLTLIATANQGSEATYESGFVIDKFPISRPNLTFSTLTVSNMSPEDSSIYLCSVTQQNSGNTIYFGEGSWLTVV.

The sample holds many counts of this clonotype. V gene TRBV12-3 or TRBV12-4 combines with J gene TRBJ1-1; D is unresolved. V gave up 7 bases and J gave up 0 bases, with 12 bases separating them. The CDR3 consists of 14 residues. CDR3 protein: CASTPRRMNTEAFF. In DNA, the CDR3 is TGTGCCAGCACCCCAAGGCGCATGAACACTGAAGCTTTCTTT.

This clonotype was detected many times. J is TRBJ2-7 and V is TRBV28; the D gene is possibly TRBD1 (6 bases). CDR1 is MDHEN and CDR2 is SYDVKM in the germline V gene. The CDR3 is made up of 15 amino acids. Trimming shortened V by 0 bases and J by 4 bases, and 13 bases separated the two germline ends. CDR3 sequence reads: CASSLWLQGTYEQYF. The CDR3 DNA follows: TGTGCCAGCAGTTTATGGTTACAGGGAACTTACGAGCAGTACTTC.

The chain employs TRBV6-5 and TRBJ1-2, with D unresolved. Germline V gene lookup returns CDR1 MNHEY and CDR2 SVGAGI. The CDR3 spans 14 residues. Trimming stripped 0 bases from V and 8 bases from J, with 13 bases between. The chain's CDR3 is CASSYSAGVWGYTF. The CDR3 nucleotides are TGTGCCAGCAGTTACTCGGCCGGGGTGTGGGGCTACACCTTC.

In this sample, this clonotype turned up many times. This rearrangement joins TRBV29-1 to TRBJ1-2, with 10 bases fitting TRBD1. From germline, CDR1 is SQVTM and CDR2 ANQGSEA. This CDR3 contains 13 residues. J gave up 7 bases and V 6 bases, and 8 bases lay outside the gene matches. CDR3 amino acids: CSVLTGGAVGYTF. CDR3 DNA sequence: TGCAGCGTACTGACAGGGGGCGCGGTTGGCTACACCTTC.

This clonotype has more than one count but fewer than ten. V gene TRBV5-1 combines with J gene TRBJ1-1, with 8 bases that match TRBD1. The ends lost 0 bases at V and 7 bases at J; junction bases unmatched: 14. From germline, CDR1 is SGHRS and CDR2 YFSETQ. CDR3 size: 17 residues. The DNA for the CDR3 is TGCGCCAGCAGCTTGGCCAAGGTTGGGACAGGATCTCGTGAAGCTTTCTTT. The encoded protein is CASSLAKVGTGSREAFF.

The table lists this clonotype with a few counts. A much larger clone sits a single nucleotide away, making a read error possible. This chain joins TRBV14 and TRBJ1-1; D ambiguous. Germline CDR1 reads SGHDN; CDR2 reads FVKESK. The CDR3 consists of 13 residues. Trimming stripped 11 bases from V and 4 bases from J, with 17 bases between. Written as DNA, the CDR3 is TGTGCCGGCGCCGTTGAAAGGACCACTGAAGCTTTCTTT. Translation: CAGAVERTTEAFF. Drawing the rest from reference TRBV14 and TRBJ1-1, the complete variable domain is EAGVTQFPSHSVIEKGQTVTLRCDPISGHDNLYWYRRVMGKEIKFLLHFVKESKQDESGMPNNRFLAERTGGTYSTLKVQPAELEDSGVYFCAGAVERTTEAFFGQGTRLTVV.

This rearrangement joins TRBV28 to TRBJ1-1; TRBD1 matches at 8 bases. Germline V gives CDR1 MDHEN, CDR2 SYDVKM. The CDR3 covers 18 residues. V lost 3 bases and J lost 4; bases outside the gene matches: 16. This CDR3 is CASSFITGGYGRSTEAFF. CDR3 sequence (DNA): TGTGCCAGCAGTTTCATCACAGGGGGTTATGGTCGAAGCACTGAAGCTTTCTTT. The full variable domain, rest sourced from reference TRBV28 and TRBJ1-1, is DVKVTQSSRYLVKRTGEKVFLECVQDMDHENMFWYRQDPGLGLRLIYFSYDVKMKEKGDIPEGYSVSREKKERFSLILESASTNQTSMYLCASSFITGGYGRSTEAFFGQGTRLTVV.

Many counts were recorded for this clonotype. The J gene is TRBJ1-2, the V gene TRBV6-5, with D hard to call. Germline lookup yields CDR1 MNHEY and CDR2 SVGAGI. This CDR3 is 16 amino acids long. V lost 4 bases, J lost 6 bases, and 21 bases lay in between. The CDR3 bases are TGTGCCAGCAGTTTAATTCTACCGCGGTTTGGCCATGGCTACACCTTC. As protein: CASSLILPRFGHGYTF.

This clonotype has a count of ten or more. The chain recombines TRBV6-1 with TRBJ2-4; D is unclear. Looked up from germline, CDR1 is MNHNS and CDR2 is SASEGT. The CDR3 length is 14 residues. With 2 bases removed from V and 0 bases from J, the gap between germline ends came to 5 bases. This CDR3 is CASSETGAKNIQYF. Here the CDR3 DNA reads TGTGCCAGCAGTGAAACCGGAGCCAAAAACATTCAGTACTTC.

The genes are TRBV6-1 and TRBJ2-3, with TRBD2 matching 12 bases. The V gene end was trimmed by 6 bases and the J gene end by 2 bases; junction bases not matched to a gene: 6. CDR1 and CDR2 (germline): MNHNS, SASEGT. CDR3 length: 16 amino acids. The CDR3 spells CASSIGLAGFTDTQYF. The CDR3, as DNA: TGTGCCAGCAGCATAGGACTAGCGGGGTTCACAGATACGCAGTATTTT.

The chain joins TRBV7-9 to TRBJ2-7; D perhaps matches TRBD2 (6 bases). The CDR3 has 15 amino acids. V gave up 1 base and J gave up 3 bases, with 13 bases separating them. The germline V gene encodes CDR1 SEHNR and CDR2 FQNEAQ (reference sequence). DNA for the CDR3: TGTGCCAGCAGCTTAGTTGGAGGGCGCGGCTACGAGCAGTACTTC. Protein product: CASSLVGGRGYEQYF.

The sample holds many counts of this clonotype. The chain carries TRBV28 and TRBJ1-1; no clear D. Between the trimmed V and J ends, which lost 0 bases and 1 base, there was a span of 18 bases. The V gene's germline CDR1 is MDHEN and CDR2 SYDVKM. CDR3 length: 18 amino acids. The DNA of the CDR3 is TGTGCCAGCAGTTTATGGCGCCTCAACGGTCCCTGGAACACTGAAGCTTTCTTT. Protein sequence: CASSLWRLNGPWNTEAFF.

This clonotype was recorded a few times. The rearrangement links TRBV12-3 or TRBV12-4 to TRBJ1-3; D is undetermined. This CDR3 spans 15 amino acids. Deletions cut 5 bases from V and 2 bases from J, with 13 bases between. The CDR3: CASSNSGSPGNTIYF. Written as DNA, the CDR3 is TGTGCCAGCAGTAACTCGGGTTCCCCTGGAAACACCATATATTTT.

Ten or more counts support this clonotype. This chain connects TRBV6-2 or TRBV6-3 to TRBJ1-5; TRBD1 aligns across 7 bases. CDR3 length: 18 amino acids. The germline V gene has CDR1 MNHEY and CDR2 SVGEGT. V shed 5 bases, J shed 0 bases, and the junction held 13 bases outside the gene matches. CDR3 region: CASSLRQGDFNSNQPQHF. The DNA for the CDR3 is TGTGCCAGCAGTCTTAGACAGGGCGACTTTAATAGCAATCAGCCCCAGCATTTT.

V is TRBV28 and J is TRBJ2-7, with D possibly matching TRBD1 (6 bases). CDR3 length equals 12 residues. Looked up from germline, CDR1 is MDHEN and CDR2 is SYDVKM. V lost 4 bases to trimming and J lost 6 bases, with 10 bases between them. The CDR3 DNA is TGTGCCAGCAGTTCGGACAGTGGCGAGCAGTACTTC. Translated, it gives CASSSDSGEQYF. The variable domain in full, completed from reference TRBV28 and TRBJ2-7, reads DVKVTQSSRYLVKRTGEKVFLECVQDMDHENMFWYRQDPGLGLRLIYFSYDVKMKEKGDIPEGYSVSREKKERFSLILESASTNQTSMYLCASSSDSGEQYFGPGTRLTVT.

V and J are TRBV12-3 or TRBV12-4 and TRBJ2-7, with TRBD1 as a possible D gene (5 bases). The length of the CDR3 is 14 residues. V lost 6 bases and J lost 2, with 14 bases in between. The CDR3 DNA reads TGTGCCAGCAGCCCTGCGGTAGGGGCCTACGAGCAGTACTTC. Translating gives CASSPAVGAYEQYF.

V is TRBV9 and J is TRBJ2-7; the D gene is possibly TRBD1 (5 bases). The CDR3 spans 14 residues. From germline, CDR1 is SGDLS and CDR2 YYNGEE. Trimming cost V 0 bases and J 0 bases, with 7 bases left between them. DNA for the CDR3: TGTGCCAGCAGCGTAGTTGACAGCTCCTACGAGCAGTACTTC. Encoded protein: CASSVVDSSYEQYF.

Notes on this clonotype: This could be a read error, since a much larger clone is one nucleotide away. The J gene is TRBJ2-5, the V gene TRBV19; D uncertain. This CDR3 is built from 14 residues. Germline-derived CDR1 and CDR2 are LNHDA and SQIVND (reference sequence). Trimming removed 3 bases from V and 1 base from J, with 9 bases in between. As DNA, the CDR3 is TGTGCCAGTAGTATTAACCCGCCCCAAGAGACCCAGTACTTC. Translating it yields CASSINPPQETQYF.

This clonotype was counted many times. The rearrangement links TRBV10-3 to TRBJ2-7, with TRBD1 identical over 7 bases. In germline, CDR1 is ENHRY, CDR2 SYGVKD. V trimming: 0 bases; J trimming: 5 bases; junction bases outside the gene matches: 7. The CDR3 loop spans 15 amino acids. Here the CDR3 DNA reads TGTGCCATCAGTGAGTCCATCGGACAGGTCAACGAGCAGTACTTC. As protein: CAISESIGQVNEQYF.

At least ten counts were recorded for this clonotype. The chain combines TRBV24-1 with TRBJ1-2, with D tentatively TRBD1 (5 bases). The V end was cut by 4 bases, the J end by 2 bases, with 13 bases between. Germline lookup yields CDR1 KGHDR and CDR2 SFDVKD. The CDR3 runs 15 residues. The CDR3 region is CATSDPGTGNYGYTF. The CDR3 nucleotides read TGTGCCACCAGTGACCCTGGGACGGGGAACTATGGCTACACCTTC.

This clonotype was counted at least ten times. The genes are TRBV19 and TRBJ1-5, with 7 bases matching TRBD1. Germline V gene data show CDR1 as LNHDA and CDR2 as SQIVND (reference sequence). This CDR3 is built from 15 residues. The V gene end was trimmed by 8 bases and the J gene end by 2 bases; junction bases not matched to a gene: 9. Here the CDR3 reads CASSSGGPGNQPQHF. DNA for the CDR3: TGTGCCAGTTCTTCAGGGGGTCCTGGCAATCAGCCCCAGCATTTT.

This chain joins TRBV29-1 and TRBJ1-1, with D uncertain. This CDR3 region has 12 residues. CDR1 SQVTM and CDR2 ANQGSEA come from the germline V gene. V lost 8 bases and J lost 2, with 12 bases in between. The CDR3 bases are TGCAGCATACGAACACCCAACACTGAAGCTTTCTTT. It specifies CSIRTPNTEAFF.

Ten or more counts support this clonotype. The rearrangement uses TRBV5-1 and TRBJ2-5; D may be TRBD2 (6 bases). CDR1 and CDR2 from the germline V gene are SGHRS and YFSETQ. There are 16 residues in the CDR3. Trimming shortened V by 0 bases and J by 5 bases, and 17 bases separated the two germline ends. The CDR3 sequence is CASSLAYGRRGETQYF. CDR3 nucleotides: TGCGCCAGCAGCTTGGCCTACGGACGCCGGGGGGAGACCCAGTACTTC.

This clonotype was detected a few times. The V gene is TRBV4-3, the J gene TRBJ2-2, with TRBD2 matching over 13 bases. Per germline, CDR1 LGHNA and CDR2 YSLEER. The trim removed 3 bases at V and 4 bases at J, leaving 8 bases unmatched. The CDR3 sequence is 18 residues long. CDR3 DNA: TGCGCCAGCAGCCAGACTTGGACTAGCGGGGGCCTCACCGGGGAGCTGTTTTTT. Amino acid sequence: CASSQTWTSGGLTGELFF.

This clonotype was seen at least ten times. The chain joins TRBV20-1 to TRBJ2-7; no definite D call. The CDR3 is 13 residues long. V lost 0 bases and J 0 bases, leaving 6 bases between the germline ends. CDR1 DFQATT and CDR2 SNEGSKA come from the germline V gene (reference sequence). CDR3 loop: CSARDLVSYEQYF. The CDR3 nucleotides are TGCAGTGCTAGAGATCTAGTCTCCTACGAGCAGTACTTC.

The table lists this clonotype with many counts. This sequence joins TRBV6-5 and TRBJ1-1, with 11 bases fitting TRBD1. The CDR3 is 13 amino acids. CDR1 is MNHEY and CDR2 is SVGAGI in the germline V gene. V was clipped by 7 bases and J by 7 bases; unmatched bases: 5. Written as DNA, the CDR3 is TGTGCCAGCACCAGGGACAGGGGGTTTGAAGCTTTCTTT. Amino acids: CASTRDRGFEAFF.

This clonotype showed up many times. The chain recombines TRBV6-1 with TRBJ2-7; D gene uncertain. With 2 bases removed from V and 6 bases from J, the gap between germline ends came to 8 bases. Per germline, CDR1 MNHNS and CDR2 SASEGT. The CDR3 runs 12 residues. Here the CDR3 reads CASSEIQLEQYF. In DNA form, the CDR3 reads TGTGCCAGCAGTGAAATACAGCTCGAGCAGTACTTC.

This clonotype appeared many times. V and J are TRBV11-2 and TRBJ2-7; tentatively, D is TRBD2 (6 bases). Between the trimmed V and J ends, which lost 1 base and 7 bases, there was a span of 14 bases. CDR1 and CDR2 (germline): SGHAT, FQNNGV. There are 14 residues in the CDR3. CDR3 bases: TGTGCCAGCAGCTTAGGCGGGGAGTTAGGGGAGCAGTACTTC. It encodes CASSLGGELGEQYF.